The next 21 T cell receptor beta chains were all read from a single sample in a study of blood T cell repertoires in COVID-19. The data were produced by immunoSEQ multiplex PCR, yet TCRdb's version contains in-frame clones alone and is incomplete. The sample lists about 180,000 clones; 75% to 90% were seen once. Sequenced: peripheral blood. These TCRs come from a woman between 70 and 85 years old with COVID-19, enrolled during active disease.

In DNA form, the CDR3 reads TGTGCCAGCAGCTTATACAGCACGGAGCAGTTCTTC. It yields the protein CASSLYSTEQFF. V usage is TRBV7-2 and J usage is TRBJ2-1; no reliable D call. Germline-derived CDR1 and CDR2 are SGHTA and FQGNSA. CDR3 length: 12 amino acids. Trimming removed 2 bases from V and 10 bases from J, with 9 bases in between.

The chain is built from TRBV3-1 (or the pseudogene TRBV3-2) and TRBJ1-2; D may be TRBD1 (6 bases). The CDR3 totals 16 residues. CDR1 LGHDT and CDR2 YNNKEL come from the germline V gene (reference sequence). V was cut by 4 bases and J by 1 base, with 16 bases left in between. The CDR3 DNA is TGTGCCAGCAGCCCCCAGGGGCAGCAGATTAACTATGGCTACACCTTC. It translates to CASSPQGQQINYGYTF.

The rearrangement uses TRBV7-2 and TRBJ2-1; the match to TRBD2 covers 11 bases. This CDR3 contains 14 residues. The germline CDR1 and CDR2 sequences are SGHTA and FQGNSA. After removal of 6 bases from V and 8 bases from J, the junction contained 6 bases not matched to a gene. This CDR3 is CASSSGRALDEQFF. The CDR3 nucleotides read TGTGCCAGCAGTAGCGGGAGGGCCCTTGATGAGCAGTTCTTC.

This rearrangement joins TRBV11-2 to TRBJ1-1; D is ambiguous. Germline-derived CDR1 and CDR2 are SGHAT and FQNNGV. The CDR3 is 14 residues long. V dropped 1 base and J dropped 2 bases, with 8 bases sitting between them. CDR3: CASSLGAANTEAFF. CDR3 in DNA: TGTGCCAGCAGCTTAGGTGCGGCTAACACTGAAGCTTTCTTT.

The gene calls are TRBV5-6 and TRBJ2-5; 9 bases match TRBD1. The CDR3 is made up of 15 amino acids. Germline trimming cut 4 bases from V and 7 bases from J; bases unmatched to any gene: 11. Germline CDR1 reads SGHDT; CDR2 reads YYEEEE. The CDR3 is CASSLRGTGIVTQYF. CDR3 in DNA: TGTGCCAGCAGCCTACGCGGGACAGGGATTGTGACCCAGTACTTC.

The chain's CDR3 is CASSSSADTQYF. The CDR3, as DNA: TGTGCCAGCAGCTCCAGTGCAGATACGCAGTATTTT. The V gene is TRBV7-2, the J gene TRBJ2-3; D not resolved. Trimming removed 4 bases from V and 4 bases from J, with 6 bases in between. The germline CDR1 and CDR2 sequences are SGHTA and FQGNSA. The CDR3 spans 12 residues.

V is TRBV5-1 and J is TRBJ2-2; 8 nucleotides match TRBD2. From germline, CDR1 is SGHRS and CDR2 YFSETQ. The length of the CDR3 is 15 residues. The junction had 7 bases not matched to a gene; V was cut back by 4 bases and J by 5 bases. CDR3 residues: CASSPGRAVTGELFF. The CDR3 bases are TGCGCCAGCAGCCCCGGGAGGGCCGTAACCGGGGAGCTGTTTTTT.

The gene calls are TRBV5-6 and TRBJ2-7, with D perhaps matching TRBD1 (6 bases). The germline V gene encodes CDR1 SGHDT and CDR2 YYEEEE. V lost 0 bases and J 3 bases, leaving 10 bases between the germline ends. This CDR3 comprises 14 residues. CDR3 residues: CASSLADSFYEQYF. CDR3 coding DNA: TGTGCCAGCAGCTTGGCGGACAGCTTCTACGAGCAGTACTTC.

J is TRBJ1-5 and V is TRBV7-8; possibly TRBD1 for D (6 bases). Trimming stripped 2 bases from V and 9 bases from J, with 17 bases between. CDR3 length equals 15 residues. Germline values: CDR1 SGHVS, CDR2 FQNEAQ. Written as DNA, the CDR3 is TGTGCCAGCAGCTTAAGGAGCAGGGGTTTTGGGCCCCAGCATTTT. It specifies CASSLRSRGFGPQHF.

The CDR3 protein is CASSFMPEPRGNQPQHF. The CDR3 nucleotides read TGTGCCAGCAGCTTTATGCCGGAACCTCGGGGCAATCAGCCCCAGCATTTT. The rearrangement joins TRBV5-5 to TRBJ1-5; D not certain. V shed 2 bases and J shed 2 bases, with 17 bases lying between them. Germline CDR1 reads SGHKS; CDR2 reads YYEKEE (reference sequence). The CDR3 has 17 residues. The variable domain in full, with the rest retrieved from reference TRBV5-5 and TRBJ1-5, is DAGVTQSPTHLIKTRGQQVTLRCSPISGHKSVSWYQQVLGQGPQFIFQYYEKEERGRGNFPDRFSARQFPNYSSELNVNALLLGDSALYLCASSFMPEPRGNQPQHFGDGTRLSIL.

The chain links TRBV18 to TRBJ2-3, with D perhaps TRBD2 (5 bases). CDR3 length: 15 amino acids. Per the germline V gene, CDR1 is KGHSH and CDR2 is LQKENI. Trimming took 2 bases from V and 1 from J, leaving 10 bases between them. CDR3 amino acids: CASSPGSPRTDTQYF. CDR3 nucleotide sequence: TGTGCCAGCTCACCAGGGAGCCCCCGCACAGATACGCAGTATTTT.

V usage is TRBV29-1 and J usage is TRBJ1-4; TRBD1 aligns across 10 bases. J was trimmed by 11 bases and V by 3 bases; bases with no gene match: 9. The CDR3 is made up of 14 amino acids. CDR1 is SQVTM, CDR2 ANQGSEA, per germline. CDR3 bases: TGCAGCGTTGAGGGGACAGGGGCCTCTGGGAAACTGTTTTTT. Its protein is CSVEGTGASGKLFF.

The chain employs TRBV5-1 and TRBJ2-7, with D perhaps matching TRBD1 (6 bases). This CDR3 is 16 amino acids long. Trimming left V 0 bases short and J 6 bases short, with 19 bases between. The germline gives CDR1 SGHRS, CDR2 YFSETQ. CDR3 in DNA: TGCGCCAGCAGCTTGGCCTCGGACAGCCCTGGGGGCGAGCAGTACTTC. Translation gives CASSLASDSPGGEQYF.

The CDR3: CAISIYGKLFF. CDR3 nucleotide sequence: TGTGCCATCTCAATCTACGGAAAACTGTTTTTT. The chain recombines TRBV6-5 with TRBJ1-4, with D unresolved. The germline CDR1 and CDR2 sequences are MNHEY and SVGAGI. There are 11 residues in the CDR3. V lost 10 bases, J lost 10 bases, and 13 bases lay in between.

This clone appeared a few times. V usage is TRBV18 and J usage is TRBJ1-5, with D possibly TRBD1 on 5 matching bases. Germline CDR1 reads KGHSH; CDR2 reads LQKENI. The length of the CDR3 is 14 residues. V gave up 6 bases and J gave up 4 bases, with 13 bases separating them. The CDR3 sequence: CASSPDSINQPQHF. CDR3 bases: TGTGCCAGCTCCCCCGACAGTATAAATCAGCCCCAGCATTTT.

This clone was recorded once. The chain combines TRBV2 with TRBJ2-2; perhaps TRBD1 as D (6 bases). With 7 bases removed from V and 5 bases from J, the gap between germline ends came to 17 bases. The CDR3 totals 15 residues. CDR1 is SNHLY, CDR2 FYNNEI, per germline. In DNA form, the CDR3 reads TGTGCCAGCACTGGACAGCCCCCCAGTACCGGGGAGCTGTTTTTT. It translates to CASTGQPPSTGELFF.

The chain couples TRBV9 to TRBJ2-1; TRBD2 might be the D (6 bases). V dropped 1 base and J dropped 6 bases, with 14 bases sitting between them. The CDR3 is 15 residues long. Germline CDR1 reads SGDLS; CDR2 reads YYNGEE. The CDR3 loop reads CASSVWAGRFNEQFF. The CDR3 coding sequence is TGTGCCAGCAGCGTATGGGCGGGAAGGTTCAATGAGCAGTTCTTC.

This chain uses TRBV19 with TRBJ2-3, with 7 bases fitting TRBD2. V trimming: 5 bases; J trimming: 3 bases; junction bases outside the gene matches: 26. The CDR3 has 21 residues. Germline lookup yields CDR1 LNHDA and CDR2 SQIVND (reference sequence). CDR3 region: CASSYPLSKGGRSPSTDTQYF. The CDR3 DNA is TGTGCCAGTAGTTATCCTCTTTCCAAGGGCGGGAGAAGCCCGAGTACAGATACGCAGTATTTT.

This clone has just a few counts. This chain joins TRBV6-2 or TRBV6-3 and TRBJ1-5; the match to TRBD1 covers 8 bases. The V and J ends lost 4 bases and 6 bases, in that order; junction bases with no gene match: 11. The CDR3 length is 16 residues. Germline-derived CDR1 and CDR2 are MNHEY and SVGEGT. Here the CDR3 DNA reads TGTGCCAGCAGTTTGAGATCAGGGGGCGCAGGTCAGCCCCAGCATTTT. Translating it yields CASSLRSGGAGQPQHF.

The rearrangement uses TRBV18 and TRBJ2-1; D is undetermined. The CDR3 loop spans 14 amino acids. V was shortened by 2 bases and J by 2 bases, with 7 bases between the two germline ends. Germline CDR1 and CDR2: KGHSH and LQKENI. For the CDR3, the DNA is TGTGCCAGCTCACCAGCGGTTACCTACAATGAGCAGTTCTTC. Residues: CASSPAVTYNEQFF.

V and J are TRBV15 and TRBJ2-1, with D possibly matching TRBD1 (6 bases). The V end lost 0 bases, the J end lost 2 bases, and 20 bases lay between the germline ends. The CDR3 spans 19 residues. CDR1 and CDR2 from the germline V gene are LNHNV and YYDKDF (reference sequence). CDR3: CATSRDLQGQGMAYNEQFF. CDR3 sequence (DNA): TGTGCCACCAGCAGAGATCTCCAGGGGCAGGGAATGGCCTACAATGAGCAGTTCTTC.